The next 20 T cell receptor beta chains were all read from a single sample in a study of radiation and T cells in renal cell carcinoma. Time point given: blood 2 weeks post-SBRT. The sample's treatment: 15 Gy SBRT to primary tumor, nephrectomy 4 weeks later. Some clones are missing from TCRdb's copy, which holds only in-frame ones; the method was immunoSEQ multiplex PCR. This table has 160,000 or so clones, over 80% appearing once. The sample was blood, taken from a patient whose treatment included radiotherapy and nephrectomy. These receptors all stem from a woman aged 45-59 years with renal cell carcinoma.

The J gene is TRBJ2-5, the V gene TRBV7-7; possibly TRBD1 for D (6 bases). CDR1 is SSHAT and CDR2 is FNYEAQ in the germline V gene (reference sequence). The CDR3 contains 13 residues. CDR3 protein: CAIAGTSQETQYF. The CDR3 DNA is TGTGCTATCGCTGGGACAAGCCAAGAGACCCAGTACTTC.

The chain links TRBV19 to TRBJ1-4; D gene unclear. The CDR3 length is 15 residues. Trimming cost V 0 bases and J 7 bases, with 12 bases left between them. The V gene's germline CDR1 is LNHDA and CDR2 SQIVND (reference sequence). As DNA, the CDR3 is TGTGCCAGTAGTATAGAGGGCGTCGGAGGTGAAAAACTGTTTTTT. Translated, it gives CASSIEGVGGEKLFF.

Only a few counts were recorded for this clone. This rearrangement joins TRBV2 to TRBJ1-1; D unresolved. The V gene's germline CDR1 is SNHLY and CDR2 FYNNEI. This CDR3 spans 12 amino acids. Trimming took 3 bases from V and 3 from J, leaving 5 bases between them. CDR3 loop: CASSEQYTEAFF. The CDR3 region has the DNA TGTGCCAGCAGTGAGCAGTACACTGAAGCTTTCTTT.

The DNA of the CDR3 is TGCGCCAGCAGCTTGCGGACAGGGGGCGGAACTGAAGCTTTCTTT. It specifies CASSLRTGGGTEAFF. This rearrangement joins TRBV5-1 to TRBJ1-1; 11 bases align to TRBD1. Per the germline V gene, CDR1 is SGHRS and CDR2 is YFSETQ. The CDR3 totals 15 residues. J lost 5 bases, V lost 1 base, and 4 bases had no gene match.

This clone was seen a few times. The rearrangement joins TRBV15 to TRBJ1-1; unclear D gene. This CDR3 is built from 15 residues. Germline CDR1 and CDR2: LNHNV and YYDKDF (reference sequence). Between the trimmed V and J ends, which lost 2 bases and 6 bases, there was a span of 16 bases. DNA for the CDR3: TGTGCCACCAGCAGATCTGGGATCATAATCGCTGAAGCTTTCTTT. Translating it yields CATSRSGIIIAEAFF.

The chain links TRBV5-1 to TRBJ1-1; 7 nucleotides match TRBD1. Trimming took 8 bases from V and 4 from J; bases not matched to a gene: 11. CDR1 and CDR2 from the germline V gene are SGHRS and YFSETQ. This CDR3 is built from 14 residues. The CDR3 DNA reads TGCGCCAGTAAAACCACCGGGACAGTCACTGAAGCTTTCTTT. Protein: CASKTTGTVTEAFF.

The genes are TRBV6-5 and TRBJ2-2, with D possibly being TRBD1 or TRBD2 (5 bases each). Germline V CDR1 and CDR2: MNHEY, SVGAGI. This CDR3 is built from 13 residues. The V and J ends lost 6 bases and 4 bases respectively, with 9 bases between them. The CDR3 protein is CASRLDSTGELFF. The CDR3 DNA is TGTGCCAGCAGACTAGACAGCACCGGGGAGCTGTTTTTT.

The V gene is TRBV6-6, the J gene TRBJ2-7, with TRBD1 as a possible D gene (6 bases). Trimming pared 2 bases from V and 1 base from J, leaving 12 bases between. Germline V gives CDR1 MNHNY, CDR2 SVGAGI (reference sequence). The CDR3 extends over 15 amino acids. In DNA form, the CDR3 reads TGTGCCAGCAGTTACGGGCCAGGGGAATCCTACGAGCAGTACTTC. This translates into CASSYGPGESYEQYF.

V gene TRBV19 combines with J gene TRBJ1-6; a possible D gene is TRBD1 (5 bases). Between the trimmed V and J ends, which lost 5 bases and 9 bases, there was a span of 17 bases. The CDR3 covers 15 residues. Germline CDR1 is LNHDA and CDR2 is SQIVND (reference sequence). DNA of the CDR3: TGTGCCAGTAGTTTCACCGGGACGGACGTTTCACCCCTCCACTTT. Its protein product is CASSFTGTDVSPLHF.

V and J are TRBV10-1 and TRBJ2-1, with 15 bases matching TRBD2. V trimming: 4 bases; J trimming: 7 bases; junction bases outside the gene matches: 5. This CDR3 contains 16 residues. Per the germline V gene, CDR1 is WNHNN and CDR2 is SYGVQD (reference sequence). CDR3 in DNA: TGCGCCAGCAGTGGGACTAGCGGGGGGGCTTGGAATGAGCAGTTCTTC. Encoded protein: CASSGTSGGAWNEQFF.

The chain employs TRBV5-1 and TRBJ1-5, with D perhaps matching TRBD1 (5 bases). This CDR3 is built from 13 residues. Germline lookup yields CDR1 SGHRS and CDR2 YFSETQ. Trimming cost V 1 base and J 7 bases, with 9 bases left between them. CDR3 in DNA: TGCGCCAGCAGCTTGTATGGGGACCAGCCCCAGCATTTT. Translated: CASSLYGDQPQHF.

Ten or more counts support this clone. The chain couples TRBV19 to TRBJ1-1; the match to TRBD1 covers 8 bases. CDR1 is LNHDA and CDR2 is SQIVND in the germline V gene (reference sequence). V shed 3 bases and J 4 bases; nucleotides not matched to a gene: 4. This CDR3 is built from 14 residues. The CDR3 DNA reads TGTGCCAGTAGTATGACGACAGGGGCCACTGAAGCTTTCTTT. Translation gives CASSMTTGATEAFF.

The chain is built from TRBV2 and TRBJ1-2, with 9 bases matching TRBD1. Germline values: CDR1 SNHLY, CDR2 FYNNEI. V shed 3 bases and J 6 bases; nucleotides not matched to a gene: 2. CDR3 length: 13 amino acids. The CDR3 DNA is TGTGCCAGCAGTGAGGACAGGGGAGATGGCTACACCTTC. The encoded protein is CASSEDRGDGYTF. Full variable domain (rest looked up from reference TRBV2 and TRBJ1-2): EPEVTQTPSHQVTQMGQEVILRCVPISNHLYFYWYRQILGQKVEFLVSFYNNEISEKSEIFDDQFSVERPDGSNFTLKIRSTKLEDSAMYFCASSEDRGDGYTFGSGTRLTVV.

The chain recombines TRBV5-6 with TRBJ1-5; D gene ambiguous. This CDR3 is 16 amino acids long. The V end was cut by 1 base, the J end by 0 bases, with 11 bases between. CDR1 and CDR2 from the germline V gene are SGHDT and YYEEEE. The CDR3 region has the DNA TGTGCCAGCAGCTTGATGGTGACTTATAGCAATCAGCCCCAGCATTTT. Translating it yields CASSLMVTYSNQPQHF.

This clone has a single count. J is TRBJ2-2 and V is TRBV2; D not resolved. CDR3 size: 16 residues. The germline CDR1 and CDR2 sequences are SNHLY and FYNNEI. Trimming stripped 2 bases from V and 4 bases from J, with 14 bases between. The CDR3 here is CASSEYNPVSTGELFF. The DNA of the CDR3 is TGTGCCAGCAGTGAATACAACCCCGTAAGCACCGGGGAGCTGTTTTTT.

The chain is built from TRBV6-6 and TRBJ1-2; possibly TRBD1 for D (5 bases). This CDR3 comprises 13 residues. Germline CDR1 and CDR2: MNHNY and SVGAGI (reference sequence). The V end was cut by 2 bases, the J end by 2 bases, with 6 bases between. The CDR3 sequence is CASSYEGNYGYTF. As DNA, the CDR3 is TGTGCCAGCAGTTACGAGGGGAACTATGGCTACACCTTC.

The V gene is TRBV7-9, the J gene TRBJ1-3; D is unresolved. This CDR3 has 12 residues. Germline CDR1 and CDR2: SEHNR and FQNEAQ (reference sequence). V was trimmed by 8 bases and J by 7 bases, leaving 12 bases between them. CDR3 DNA: TGTGCCAGCCTCGGGAGGGCCAACACCATATATTTT. This sequence encodes CASLGRANTIYF.

Only a few counts were recorded for this clone. The V gene is TRBV5-6, the J gene TRBJ2-2; 8 nucleotides match TRBD2. The CDR3 covers 13 residues. CDR1 and CDR2 (germline): SGHDT, YYEEEE. The V and J ends lost 6 bases and 6 bases, in that order; junction bases with no gene match: 4. CDR3 sequence (DNA): TGTGCCAGCACCGAGCGGGGGTCCGGGGAGCTGTTTTTT. Translating gives CASTERGSGELFF.

The rearrangement links TRBV10-2 to TRBJ2-1, with 8 bases aligning to TRBD1. From germline, CDR1 is WSHSY and CDR2 SAAADI. The CDR3 consists of 14 residues. V lost 6 bases and J lost 7; bases outside the gene matches: 8. This chain's CDR3 is CASSGQGLVNEQFF. CDR3 bases: TGCGCCAGCAGCGGACAGGGATTGGTAAATGAGCAGTTCTTC.

The DNA of the CDR3 is TGTGCCAGCAGCCCGGGACTATACACAGATACGCAGTATTTT. Protein product: CASSPGLYTDTQYF. The rearrangement uses TRBV7-2 and TRBJ2-3; TRBD2 aligns across 7 bases. The germline V gene encodes CDR1 SGHTA and CDR2 FQGNSA. V was pared by 5 bases and J by 2 bases, with 4 bases of the junction left unmatched. The CDR3 is 14 amino acids.